These T cell receptor beta chains were read from a single sample in a study. TCRdb re-analysed the 5' RACE reads in MiXCR, keeping a single row per CDR3 protein. The data show about 57,000 distinct CDR3 sequences, 28% seen once. What was sequenced was tumor-infiltrating memory CD4+ T cells sorted from the breast tumor. The receptors originated from a female donor with breast cancer. Both conserved end residues are part of each CDR3. Each record gives: CDR3 length, J gene, clone size, D gene, V gene, CDR3 protein, CDR3 DNA. A D gene is named only where the DNA matches it firmly. Size tells how often a clone was seen (once, few, many) or the class of an expanded clone, and some rows leave it out.

13 TRBJ2-1 many NA TRBV25-1 CASKESSYNEQFF TGTGCCAGCAAAGAAAGCTCCTACAATGAGCAGTTCTTC
16 TRBJ1-1 few NA TRBV7-9 CASSTRTVGRKSEAFF TGTGCCAGCAGCACTCGGACGGTTGGGAGGAAATCTGAAGCTTTCTTT
14 TRBJ2-3 NA TRBD2 TRBV5-1 CASSLGTRSDTQYF TGCGCCAGCAGCTTGGGGACTAGATCAGATACGCAGTATTTT
18 TRBJ1-5 NA TRBD1 TRBV7-8 CASSPRDSSAYSNQPQHF TGTGCCAGCAGCCCCCGGGACAGCTCGGCGTATAGCAATCAGCCCCAGCATTTT
16 TRBJ1-2 few TRBD1 TRBV6-5 CASSWDRTGGNYGYTF TGTGCCAGCAGTTGGGATAGGACAGGGGGTAACTATGGCTACACCTTC
14 TRBJ1-1 NA NA TRBV7-3 CASSPHATPSEAFF TGTGCCAGCAGCCCCCACGCTACTCCTTCTGAAGCTTTCTTT
15 TRBJ1-2 few TRBD1 TRBV5-1 CASSSPRGETGGYTF TGCGCCAGCAGCTCTCCCAGGGGGGAGACGGGTGGCTACACCTTC
16 TRBJ2-6 few NA TRBV10-3 CAITTPGSSGANVLTF TGTGCCATCACAACCCCCGGCAGCTCTGGGGCCAACGTCCTGACTTTC
15 TRBJ1-1 few NA TRBV7-9 CASSSEGGMNTEAFF TGTGCCAGCAGCTCCGAAGGGGGAATGAACACTGAAGCTTTCTTT
14 TRBJ2-6 few NA TRBV2 CASSEMTGANVLTF TGTGCCAGCAGTGAAATGACTGGGGCCAACGTCCTGACTTTC
15 TRBJ2-7 once NA TRBV5-1 CASSLFYGESYEQDF TGCGCCAGCAGCTTGTTCTACGGAGAATCCTACGAGCAGGACTTC
15 TRBJ1-1 NA NA TRBV21-1 CAGTTRGSMNTEAFF TGTGCCGGCACCACTAGAGGGAGTATGAACACTGAAGCTTTCTTT
12 TRBJ2-1 few TRBD1 TRBV6-1 CASSVTGGEQFF TGTGCCAGCAGTGTGACAGGGGGTGAGCAGTTCTTC
14 TRBJ2-3 NA NA TRBV6-2/TRBV6-3 CASSPDPSTDTQYF TGTGCCAGCAGTCCCGACCCTAGCACAGATACGCAGTATTTT
14 TRBJ1-1 NA TRBD1 TRBV6-6 CASSNRGMSTEAFF TGTGCCAGCAGTAACAGGGGCATGAGCACTGAAGCTTTCTTT
18 TRBJ2-1 NA TRBD2 TRBV29-1 CSVEGVGTSGKSYNEQFF TGCAGCGTTGAAGGTGTCGGGACTAGCGGGAAATCCTACAATGAGCAGTTCTTC
15 TRBJ1-1 NA TRBD1 TRBV5-1 CASSYLGQGNTEAFF TGCGCCAGCAGCTACCTAGGACAGGGGAACACTGAAGCTTTCTTT
11 TRBJ2-3 many NA TRBV5-1 CASRYTDTQYF TGCGCCAGCAGGTACACAGATACGCAGTATTTT
15 TRBJ2-1 NA NA TRBV6-6 CATKRGPGVYNEQFF TGTGCCACTAAAAGAGGGCCAGGGGTGTACAATGAGCAGTTCTTC
14 TRBJ2-1 NA TRBD2 TRBV6-6 CASSYSEREGMQFF TGTGCCAGCAGTTACTCGGAGCGGGAAGGGATGCAGTTCTTC
15 TRBJ1-2 few NA TRBV7-2 CASSPSGAGNYGYTF TGTGCCAGCAGCCCTAGTGGGGCGGGGAACTATGGCTACACCTTC
13 TRBJ1-1 NA NA TRBV5-1 CASSGRGETEAFF TGCGCCAGCAGCGGGAGGGGGGAGACTGAAGCTTTCTTT
16 TRBJ1-4 NA TRBD1 TRBV14 CASSQALNRGIEKLFF TGTGCCAGCAGCCAAGCTCTCAACAGGGGAATTGAAAAACTGTTTTTT
15 TRBJ2-7 few NA TRBV18 CASSPRGDTSYEQYF TGTGCCAGCTCACCAAGGGGTGACACCTCCTACGAGCAGTACTTC
16 TRBJ1-3 NA NA TRBV7-2 CASSLTKGSSGNTTYF TGTGCCAGCAGCTTAACGAAGGGGAGCTCTGGAAACACCACATATTTT
15 TRBJ2-3 NA TRBD1 TRBV24-1 CATGGQGTRTDTQYF TGTGCCACCGGTGGACAGGGGACTCGCACAGATACGCAGTACTTT
11 TRBJ2-5 few NA TRBV6-1 CASSDEATQYF TGTGCCAGCAGTGATGAGGCGACCCAGTACTTC
14 TRBJ2-1 many TRBD2 TRBV7-3 CASSLLAGKNEQFF TGTGCCAGCAGCTTACTAGCGGGAAAAAATGAGCAGTTCTTC
14 TRBJ2-5 NA TRBD2 TRBV7-2 CASSLSLAGWAQYF TGTGCCAGCAGCTTAAGCCTAGCGGGATGGGCCCAGTACTTC
15 TRBJ2-1 NA NA TRBV4-3 CASSQDNRRNNEQFF TGCGCCAGCAGCCAAGATAATAGACGGAACAATGAGCAGTTCTTC
16 TRBJ2-7 NA NA TRBV9 CASSVDHGSPTYEQYF TGTGCCAGCAGCGTTGACCATGGGAGCCCTACCTACGAGCAGTACTTC
12 TRBJ2-3 few NA TRBV6-4 CASSEQGGAQYF TGTGCCAGCAGTGAACAGGGAGGAGCGCAGTATTTT
10 TRBJ1-2 NA NA TRBV20-1 CSAQDYGYTF TGCAGTGCTCAGGACTATGGCTACACCTTC
15 TRBJ1-5 NA NA TRBV2 CASSEVRGSNQPQHF TGTGCCAGCAGTGAAGTACGGGGTAGCAATCAGCCCCAGCATTTT
16 TRBJ2-3 NA NA TRBV7-2 CTSSLGEGSGADTQYF TGTACCAGCAGCTTAGGAGAGGGGTCTGGCGCAGATACGCAGTATTTT
12 TRBJ1-1 few NA TRBV29-1 CSVPDGNTEAFF TGCAGCGTTCCGGACGGGAACACTGAAGCTTTCTTT
13 TRBJ1-2 many NA TRBV7-2 CASSSTALGGYTF TGTGCCAGCAGCAGTACAGCTCTGGGTGGCTACACCTTC
14 TRBJ2-1 NA TRBD2 TRBV20-1 CSARDGGGRDEQFF TGCAGTGCTAGAGATGGGGGCGGGAGGGATGAGCAGTTCTTC
15 TRBJ2-2 few NA TRBV7-3 CASSLGLVNTGELFF TGTGCCAGCAGCTTAGGGTTGGTGAACACCGGGGAGCTGTTTTTT
14 TRBJ2-5 few NA TRBV7-9 CASSREVPTRTQYF TGTGCCAGCAGCAGAGAAGTCCCTACGAGGACCCAGTACTTC
14 TRBJ2-7 NA NA TRBV20-1 CSARSNLGVNEQYF TGCAGTGCCAGATCAAATCTTGGGGTTAACGAGCAGTACTTC
13 TRBJ2-7 NA NA TRBV12-3/TRBV12-4 CASSLYGYKERYF TGTGCCAGCAGTTTATACGGATACAAGGAGCGGTACTTC
14 TRBJ2-1 NA NA TRBV28 CASSAPLGPRTQFF TGTGCCAGCAGTGCCCCCCTAGGACCAAGAACGCAGTTCTTC
12 TRBJ2-7 NA NA TRBV29-1 CSVQGSSYEQYF TGCAGCGTTCAAGGCTCATCCTACGAGCAGTACTTC
16 TRBJ1-2 NA TRBD1 TRBV27 CASSSALQGYTGGYTF TGTGCCAGCAGTTCTGCGTTACAGGGGTACACGGGTGGCTACACCTTC
12 TRBJ2-6 few NA TRBV6-6 CASHEAANVLTF TGTGCCAGCCACGAGGCGGCCAACGTCCTGACTTTC
16 TRBJ1-1 few NA TRBV10-3 CAISDQGGSRSLEAFF TGTGCCATCAGTGATCAGGGAGGTAGTCGAAGCCTCGAAGCTTTCTTT
15 TRBJ2-1 few TRBD2 TRBV9 CASSVASGIYNEQFF TGTGCCAGCAGCGTAGCTAGCGGGATCTACAATGAGCAGTTCTTC
16 TRBJ1-1 NA NA TRBV12-3/TRBV12-4 CASSLDFLQGGSEAFF TGTGCCAGCAGTTTAGATTTTCTCCAGGGCGGGTCTGAAGCTTTCTTT
15 TRBJ1-2 NA NA TRBV7-3 CASSLRGPQAGGYTF TGTGCCAGCAGCTTAAGGGGACCCCAGGCGGGAGGCTACACCTTC